The rows below give T cell receptor beta chains drawn from one sample of a study of spatial heterogeneity in lung cancer. TCRdb reprocessed the 5' RACE reads with MiXCR, giving one entry per CDR3 protein. This table holds 10,000 to 12,000 distinct CDR3 sequences, 10% to 15% found once. The sample in question was lung tumor tissue, obtained at surgery. These receptors all stem from a female donor with early-stage non-small cell lung cancer. Each CDR3 is given with its conserved first and last residue. A D gene is named only where the DNA matches it firmly. Size values are once, few and many counts, or a class for expanded clones, and some rows have none.

size: few; J: TRBJ2-3; V: TRBV18; D: -; DNA: TGTGCCAGCTCACCTGGGGCTAACCTTCGGAATACGCAGTATTTT; CDR3: CASSPGANLRNTQYF
size: -; J: TRBJ1-1; V: TRBV28; D: -; DNA: TGTGCCAGCAGTCCGGCCGGGGACACTGAAGCTTTCTTT; CDR3: CASSPAGDTEAFF
size: many; J: TRBJ2-7; V: TRBV10-1; D: TRBD1; DNA: TGCGCCAGCAGTAATGCAGGGGGCAGAGACGAGCAGTACTTC; CDR3: CASSNAGGRDEQYF
size: -; J: TRBJ1-3; V: TRBV12-3/TRBV12-4; D: -; DNA: TGTGCCAGCAGTTTAGCCCCTCCGAGCCTTGCGGGGTCTGGAAACACCATATATTTT; CDR3: CASSLAPPSLAGSGNTIYF
size: many; J: TRBJ2-1; V: TRBV11-2; D: TRBD2; DNA: TGTGCCAGCAGCCCAGCGGGGACTAGCGGGAGCAATGAGCAGTTCTTC; CDR3: CASSPAGTSGSNEQFF
size: -; J: TRBJ2-5; V: TRBV5-4; D: -; DNA: TGTGCCAGCAGCTCAACAGGGTACGGCGAGACCCAGTACTTC; CDR3: CASSSTGYGETQYF
size: few; J: TRBJ2-5; V: TRBV7-2; D: -; DNA: TGTGCCAGCAGCTTCCAGGGTGAAGAGACCCAGTACTTC; CDR3: CASSFQGEETQYF
size: medium-sized; J: TRBJ2-5; V: TRBV7-7; D: -; DNA: TGTGCTAGCAGCTTACGCTTGGCGGTGCAAGAGACCCAGTACTTC; CDR3: CASSLRLAVQETQYF
size: many; J: TRBJ2-5; V: TRBV6-2/TRBV6-3; D: -; DNA: TGTGCCAGCAGTTACACCGGGACACCGTACTTC; CDR3: CASSYTGTPYF
size: -; J: TRBJ2-5; V: TRBV15; D: -; DNA: TGTGCCACCAGGGGGTCATTCCTTCAAGAGACCCAGTACTTC; CDR3: CATRGSFLQETQYF
size: many; J: TRBJ1-2; V: TRBV5-1; D: -; DNA: TGCGCCAGCAGCTTGGTCCGGGGATATGGCTACACCTTC; CDR3: CASSLVRGYGYTF
size: -; J: TRBJ2-1; V: TRBV7-9; D: TRBD2; DNA: TGTGCCAGCAGCCTACTAGCGGGAGGCGACAATGAGCAGTTCTTC; CDR3: CASSLLAGGDNEQFF
size: many; J: TRBJ1-5; V: TRBV27; D: -; DNA: TGTGCCAGCAGTTCCCGCTGGGATCAGCCCCAGCATTTT; CDR3: CASSSRWDQPQHF
size: few; J: TRBJ2-2; V: TRBV7-9; D: -; DNA: TGTGCCAGCAGCTTAACTGTGTCCGGGGAGCTGTTTTTT; CDR3: CASSLTVSGELFF
size: many; J: TRBJ2-2; V: TRBV11-2; D: -; DNA: TGTGCCAGCAGCCACGGGGGTAGGAGCACCGGGGAGCTGTTTTTT; CDR3: CASSHGGRSTGELFF
size: -; J: TRBJ2-7; V: TRBV19; D: TRBD1; DNA: TGTGCCAGTAGACGCATCGGCAGTGGGACAGGGCCCGACGAGCAGTACTTC; CDR3: CASRRIGSGTGPDEQYF
size: many; J: TRBJ2-2; V: TRBV10-3; D: -; DNA: TGTGCCATCAGTGGGCCCGGGGAGCTGTTTTTT; CDR3: CAISGPGELFF
size: few; J: TRBJ2-7; V: TRBV7-2; D: -; DNA: TGTGCCAGCAGCTTAGCGGAGGGGGGACAGTTAACCTACGAGCAGTACTTC; CDR3: CASSLAEGGQLTYEQYF
size: -; J: TRBJ1-5; V: TRBV28; D: -; DNA: TGTGCCACCCAACAGGTATCGGGCAATCAGCCCCAGCATTTT; CDR3: CATQQVSGNQPQHF
size: many; J: TRBJ2-7; V: TRBV18; D: -; DNA: TGTGCCAGCTCACCCGGGATCTACGAGCAGTACTTC; CDR3: CASSPGIYEQYF
size: -; J: TRBJ2-2; V: TRBV6-1; D: -; DNA: TGTGCCAGCAGTGAGTTAGGGATCTGGCTGTTTTTT; CDR3: CASSELGIWLFF
size: many; J: TRBJ2-1; V: TRBV20-1; D: -; DNA: TGCAGTGCCACTACTGACCCCCGGGATGAGCAGTTCTTC; CDR3: CSATTDPRDEQFF
size: few; J: TRBJ2-3; V: TRBV15; D: -; DNA: TGTGCCACCAGCAGGATCGGAACAGGGAAATCTAAGCAGTATTTT; CDR3: CATSRIGTGKSKQYF
size: many; J: TRBJ2-7; V: TRBV30; D: -; DNA: TGTGCCTGGAGCCGACCAGGCTCCTACGAGCAGTACTTC; CDR3: CAWSRPGSYEQYF
size: -; J: TRBJ1-1; V: TRBV6-1; D: -; DNA: TGTGCCAGCAGTGAAAGAGGGGTGGGAACTGAAGCTTTCTTT; CDR3: CASSERGVGTEAFF
size: -; J: TRBJ2-6; V: TRBV28; D: -; DNA: TGTGCCAGCAGTTTGGGTAACTCTGGGGCCAACGTCCTGACTTTC; CDR3: CASSLGNSGANVLTF
size: -; J: TRBJ2-7; V: TRBV6-2/TRBV6-3; D: -; DNA: TGTGCCAGCAGTAACACAGGCTACGAGCAGTACTTC; CDR3: CASSNTGYEQYF
size: many; J: TRBJ2-6; V: TRBV6-1; D: -; DNA: TGTGCCAGCAGTCCAAGAGGGATCTCTGGGGCCAACGTCCTGACTTTC; CDR3: CASSPRGISGANVLTF
size: medium-sized; J: TRBJ2-4; V: TRBV5-1; D: -; DNA: TGCGCCAGCAGCACCTACGACCCTCTAATAAACATTCAGTACTTC; CDR3: CASSTYDPLINIQYF
size: medium-sized; J: TRBJ1-6; V: TRBV10-3; D: TRBD1; DNA: TGTGCCATCAGTGACCGTGGACAGGTGGCGGGATGGTCACCCCTCCACTTT; CDR3: CAISDRGQVAGWSPLHF
size: many; J: TRBJ2-2; V: TRBV9; D: -; DNA: TGTGCCAGCAGCGTAGTACCCACCGGGGAGCTGTTTTTT; CDR3: CASSVVPTGELFF
size: -; J: TRBJ1-3; V: TRBV5-1; D: TRBD1; DNA: TGCGCCAGCAGCTTGGGGGACAGCATGGGAGCCGGAAACACCATATATTTT; CDR3: CASSLGDSMGAGNTIYF
size: -; J: TRBJ2-1; V: TRBV5-1; D: -; DNA: TGCGCCAGCAGCTTGGAAAGGGGAGCCCTACCCTACAATGAGCAGTTCTTC; CDR3: CASSLERGALPYNEQFF
size: many; J: TRBJ2-7; V: TRBV27; D: -; DNA: TGTGCCAGCAGTTTGGACTACTCCTACGAGCAGTACTTC; CDR3: CASSLDYSYEQYF
size: few; J: TRBJ1-6; V: TRBV7-2; D: -; DNA: TGTGCCAGCAGCTTAGTCTCGGTACCCCTCCACTTT; CDR3: CASSLVSVPLHF
size: few; J: TRBJ2-5; V: TRBV18; D: -; DNA: TGTGCCAGCTCACCTGGACAGCAAGAGACCCAGTACTTC; CDR3: CASSPGQQETQYF
size: few; J: TRBJ2-7; V: TRBV28; D: -; DNA: TGTGCCAGCAGCCTGGCCCCCTACGAGCAGTACTTC; CDR3: CASSLAPYEQYF
size: -; J: TRBJ2-1; V: TRBV12-3/TRBV12-4; D: TRBD1; DNA: TGTGCCAGCAGTCCCGACAGGGGGAATGAGCAGTTCTTC; CDR3: CASSPDRGNEQFF
size: many; J: TRBJ1-1; V: TRBV29-1; D: TRBD1; DNA: TGCAGCGCCTCAAGGCTCCGGGACAGGGTAGAAGCTTTCTTT; CDR3: CSASRLRDRVEAFF
size: many; J: TRBJ2-1; V: TRBV3-1; D: -; DNA: TGTGCCAGCAGCCAAGGACTCCGTGGTGAGCAGTTCTTC; CDR3: CASSQGLRGEQFF
size: many; J: TRBJ2-1; V: TRBV7-9; D: TRBD2; DNA: TGTGCCAGCAGGGCTGGGACTAGCGGGAACAATGAGCAGTTCTTC; CDR3: CASRAGTSGNNEQFF
size: few; J: TRBJ1-2; V: TRBV5-1; D: TRBD1; DNA: TGCGCCAGCAGCTTGGGGGGGACAGCGCATGGCTACACCTTC; CDR3: CASSLGGTAHGYTF
size: many; J: TRBJ2-3; V: TRBV7-3; D: -; DNA: TGTGCCAGCAGCTTAAGGGCAGGGAGCACAGATACGCAGTATTTT; CDR3: CASSLRAGSTDTQYF
size: many; J: TRBJ2-1; V: TRBV7-3; D: TRBD2; DNA: TGTGCCAGCAGCTTTTCGGGGGGCTCCTACAATGAGCAGTTCTTC; CDR3: CASSFSGGSYNEQFF
size: many; J: TRBJ2-3; V: TRBV12-3/TRBV12-4; D: -; DNA: TGTGCCAGCAGTCGCACGGGAAGCACAGATACGCAGTATTTT; CDR3: CASSRTGSTDTQYF